The 12 T cell receptor beta chains below all came from one sample that was sequenced in a study of T-cell memory formation after mild COVID-19. TCRdb independently ran MiXCR on the 5' RACE reads; one entry per CDR3 protein. The data show about 260,000 distinct CDR3 sequences, about a sixth seen once. The sample taken for sequencing was PBMCs or a T cell subset sorted from them (not recorded which). These receptor sequences come from a man aged 18 to 29 who had mild COVID-19 (a few samples of this study predate the infection). Cell type and time point are not known.

This clonotype was observed a few times. The genes are TRBV29-1 and TRBJ2-2; 9 bases line up with TRBD1. Germline lookup yields CDR1 SQVTM and CDR2 ANQGSEA. The CDR3 is 14 amino acids. Germline trimming cut 1 base from V and 4 bases from J; bases unmatched to any gene: 1. The CDR3 region is CSVEGDRVTGELFF. The CDR3 DNA reads TGCAGCGTTGAAGGGGACAGGGTCACCGGGGAGCTGTTTTTT.

The chain recombines TRBV20-1 with TRBJ2-3; no definite D call. CDR1 is DFQATT, CDR2 SNEGSKA, per germline (reference sequence). This CDR3 is built from 11 residues. V lost 6 bases to trimming and J lost 4 bases, with 8 bases between them. The CDR3 DNA is TGCAGTGCCTCAAGGTCAGATACGCAGTATTTT. Translated: CSASRSDTQYF.

Only a few counts were recorded for this clonotype. This chain joins TRBV9 and TRBJ2-5, with D tentatively TRBD1 (6 bases). Germline CDR1 reads SGDLS; CDR2 reads YYNGEE. Trimming cost V 4 bases and J 1 base, with 20 bases left between them. This CDR3 has 17 residues. The CDR3 sequence is CASSLPGTNQFQETQYF. As DNA, the CDR3 is TGTGCCAGCAGCTTACCCGGGACAAACCAATTCCAAGAGACCCAGTACTTC.

This clonotype has more than one count but fewer than ten. The chain recombines TRBV5-1 with TRBJ2-3; no clear D gene. CDR3 length equals 11 residues. Germline-derived CDR1 and CDR2 are SGHRS and YFSETQ. Trimming took off 0 bases at V and 10 bases at J, with 6 bases between the two ends. Here the CDR3 reads CASSLGGAQYF. DNA of the CDR3: TGCGCCAGCAGCTTGGGTGGGGCGCAGTATTTT.

In its sample, this clonotype was seen once. V and J are TRBV4-2 and TRBJ2-3; 10 positions agree with TRBD2. V was clipped by 8 bases and J by 2 bases; unmatched bases: 13. Germline V CDR1 and CDR2: LGHNA, YNFKEQ. The CDR3 contains 17 residues. The CDR3 nucleotides are TGTGCCAGCCCTGATCCGGATAGCGGGGGGTTCACAGATACGCAGTATTTT. Translation: CASPDPDSGGFTDTQYF.

This clonotype turned up a few times. J is TRBJ2-3 and V is TRBV7-2, with 10 nucleotides matching TRBD1. Trimming at V came to 5 bases and at J to 2 bases, leaving 4 bases not matched to a gene. The length of the CDR3 is 15 residues. Looked up from germline, CDR1 is SGHTA and CDR2 is FQGNSA. The chain's CDR3 is CASSPDRGNTDTQYF. The CDR3, as DNA: TGTGCCAGCAGCCCGGACAGGGGGAACACAGATACGCAGTATTTT.

This clonotype has more than one count but fewer than ten. The V call is TRBV28, the J call TRBJ2-3, with TRBD2 matching over 7 bases. This CDR3 region has 15 residues. V shed 2 bases and J 4 bases; nucleotides not matched to a gene: 6. The germline V gene encodes CDR1 MDHEN and CDR2 SYDVKM. DNA for the CDR3: TGTGCCAGCAGTTTAGGTCTCCGGGAGGCAGATACGCAGTATTTT. It specifies CASSLGLREADTQYF.

Only a few counts were recorded for this clonotype. V gene TRBV12-3 or TRBV12-4 combines with J gene TRBJ2-7; 7 bases agree with TRBD2. Trimming cost V 3 bases and J 3 bases; bases outside gene matches: 5. CDR3 length equals 14 residues. CDR3 coding DNA: TGTGCCAGCAGTTTCGGACTAGGCCTCTACGAGCAGTACTTC. It is translated as CASSFGLGLYEQYF.

V usage is TRBV7-9 and J usage is TRBJ2-6; 7 nucleotides line up with TRBD2. Germline trimming cut 4 bases from V and 5 bases from J; bases unmatched to any gene: 14. CDR1 is SEHNR and CDR2 is FQNEAQ in the germline V gene (reference sequence). The CDR3 spans 18 residues. CDR3 sequence reads: CASSSQGPSGGRANVLTF. CDR3 DNA: TGTGCCAGCAGCTCCCAAGGGCCCTCCGGGGGGAGGGCCAACGTCCTGACTTTC.

The chain uses TRBV5-1 and TRBJ1-1, with 7 bases that match TRBD1. CDR1 is SGHRS and CDR2 is YFSETQ in the germline V gene. This CDR3 spans 12 amino acids. J lost 6 bases, V lost 4 bases, and 3 bases had no gene match. The CDR3 DNA is TGCGCCAGCAGCGGGCAGGGGGCTGAAGCTTTCTTT. Amino acid sequence: CASSGQGAEAFF. Variable domain in full (rest from reference TRBV5-1 and TRBJ1-1): KAGVTQTPRYLIKTRGQQVTLSCSPISGHRSVSWYQQTPGQGLQFLFEYFSETQRNKGNFPGRFSGRQFSNSRSEMNVSTLELGDSALYLCASSGQGAEAFFGQGTRLTVV.

This clonotype has a handful of counts. J is TRBJ2-3 and V is TRBV12-3 or TRBV12-4; no definite D call. This CDR3 has 13 amino acids. Trimming left V 7 bases short and J 4 bases short, with 12 bases between. The CDR3 loop is CASTTLGPDTQYF. CDR3 coding DNA: TGTGCCAGCACTACTCTCGGACCAGATACGCAGTATTTT.

This chain connects TRBV7-2 to TRBJ2-3; the match to TRBD2 covers 8 bases. Germline CDR1 reads SGHTA; CDR2 reads FQGNSA. The CDR3 has 14 amino acids. Trimming at V came to 3 bases and at J to 5 bases, leaving 4 bases not matched to a gene. CDR3 in DNA: TGTGCCAGCAGCTTCGCGGGGGGCATAGATACGCAGTATTTT. As protein: CASSFAGGIDTQYF.